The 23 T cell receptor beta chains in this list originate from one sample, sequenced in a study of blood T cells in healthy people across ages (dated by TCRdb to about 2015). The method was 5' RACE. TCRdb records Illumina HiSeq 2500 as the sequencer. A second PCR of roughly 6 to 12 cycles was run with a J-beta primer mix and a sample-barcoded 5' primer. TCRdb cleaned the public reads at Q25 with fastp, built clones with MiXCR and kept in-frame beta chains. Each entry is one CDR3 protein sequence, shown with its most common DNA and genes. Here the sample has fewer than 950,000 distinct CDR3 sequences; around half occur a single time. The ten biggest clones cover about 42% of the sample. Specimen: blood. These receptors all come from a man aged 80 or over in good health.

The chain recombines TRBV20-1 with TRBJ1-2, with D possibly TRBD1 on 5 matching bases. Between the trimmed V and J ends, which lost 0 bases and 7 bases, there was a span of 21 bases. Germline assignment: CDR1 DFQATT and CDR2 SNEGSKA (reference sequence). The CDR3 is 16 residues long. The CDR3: CSARDPRAGITFGYTF. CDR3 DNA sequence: TGCAGTGCTAGAGACCCCCGGGCAGGGATAACTTTTGGCTACACCTTC.

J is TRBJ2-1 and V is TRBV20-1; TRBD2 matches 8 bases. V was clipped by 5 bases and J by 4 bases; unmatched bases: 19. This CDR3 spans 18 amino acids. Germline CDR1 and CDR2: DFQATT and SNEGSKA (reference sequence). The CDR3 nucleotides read TGCAGTGCTCCCGAACGACTAGCGCTATCCGGGGGGTACAATGAGCAGTTCTTC. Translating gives CSAPERLALSGGYNEQFF.

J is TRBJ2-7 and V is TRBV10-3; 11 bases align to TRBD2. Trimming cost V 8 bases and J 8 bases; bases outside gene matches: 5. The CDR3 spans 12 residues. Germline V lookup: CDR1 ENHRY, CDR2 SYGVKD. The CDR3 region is CAIGLAGGKQYF. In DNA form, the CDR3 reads TGTGCCATCGGGCTAGCGGGAGGAAAGCAGTACTTC.

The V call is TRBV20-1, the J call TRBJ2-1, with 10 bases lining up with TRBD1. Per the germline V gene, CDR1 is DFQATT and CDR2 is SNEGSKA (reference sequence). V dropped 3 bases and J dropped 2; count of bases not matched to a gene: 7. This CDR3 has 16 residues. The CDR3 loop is CSASSTTGGAYNEQFF. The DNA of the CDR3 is TGCAGTGCTAGTAGCACGACAGGGGGCGCCTACAATGAGCAGTTCTTC.

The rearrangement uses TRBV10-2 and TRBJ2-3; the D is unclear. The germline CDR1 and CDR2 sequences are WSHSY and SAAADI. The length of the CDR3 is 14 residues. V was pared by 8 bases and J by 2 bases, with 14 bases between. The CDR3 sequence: CASVEPHLTDTQYF. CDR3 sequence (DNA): TGCGCCAGCGTGGAGCCCCACCTCACAGATACGCAGTATTTT.

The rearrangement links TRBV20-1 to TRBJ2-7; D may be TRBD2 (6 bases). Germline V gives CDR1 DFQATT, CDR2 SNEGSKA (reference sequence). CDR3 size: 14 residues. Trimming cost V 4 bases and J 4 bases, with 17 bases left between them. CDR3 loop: CSAIASSGSYEQYF. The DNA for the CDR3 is TGCAGTGCTATAGCGAGTAGCGGATCATACGAGCAGTACTTC.

The CDR3 sequence: CASSPSFNTEAFF. The CDR3 nucleotides are TGTGCCAGCAGCCCATCCTTTAACACTGAAGCTTTCTTT. The chain combines TRBV6-2 or TRBV6-3 with TRBJ1-1, with unresolved D. The CDR3 spans 13 residues. The V end was cut by 6 bases, the J end by 2 bases, with 10 bases between. The germline gives CDR1 MNHEY, CDR2 SVGEGT.

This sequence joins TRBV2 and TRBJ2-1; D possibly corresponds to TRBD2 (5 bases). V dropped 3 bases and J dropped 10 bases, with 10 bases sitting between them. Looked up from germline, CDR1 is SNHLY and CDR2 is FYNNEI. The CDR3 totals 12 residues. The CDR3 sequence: CASSERVREQFF. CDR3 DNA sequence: TGTGCCAGCAGTGAGCGGGTTCGAGAGCAGTTCTTC.

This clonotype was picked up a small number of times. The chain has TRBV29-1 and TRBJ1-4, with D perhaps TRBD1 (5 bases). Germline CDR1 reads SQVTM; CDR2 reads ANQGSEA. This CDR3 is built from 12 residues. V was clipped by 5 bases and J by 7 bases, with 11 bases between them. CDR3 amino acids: CSVLGLGEKLFF. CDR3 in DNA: TGCAGCGTTCTGGGGCTGGGTGAAAAACTGTTTTTT.

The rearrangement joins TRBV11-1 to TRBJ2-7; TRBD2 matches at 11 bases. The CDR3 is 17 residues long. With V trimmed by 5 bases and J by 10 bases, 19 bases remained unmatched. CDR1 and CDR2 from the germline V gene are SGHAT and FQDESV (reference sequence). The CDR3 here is CASSPGTSGGADVGQYF. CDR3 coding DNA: TGTGCCAGCAGCCCGGGGACTAGCGGAGGCGCGGATGTGGGCCAGTACTTC.

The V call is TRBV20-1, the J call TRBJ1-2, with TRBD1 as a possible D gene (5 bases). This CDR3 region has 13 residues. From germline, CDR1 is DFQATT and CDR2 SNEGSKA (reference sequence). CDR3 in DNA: TGCAGGGCATACCAGGGAGTAGGGGATGGCTACACCTTC. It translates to CRAYQGVGDGYTF.

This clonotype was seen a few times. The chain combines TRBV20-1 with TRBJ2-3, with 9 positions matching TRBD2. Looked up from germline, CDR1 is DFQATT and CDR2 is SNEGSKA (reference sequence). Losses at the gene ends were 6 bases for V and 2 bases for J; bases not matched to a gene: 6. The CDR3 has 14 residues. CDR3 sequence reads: CSASSGSYTDTQYF. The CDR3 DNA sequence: TGCAGTGCCAGTAGCGGGAGTTACACAGATACGCAGTATTTT.

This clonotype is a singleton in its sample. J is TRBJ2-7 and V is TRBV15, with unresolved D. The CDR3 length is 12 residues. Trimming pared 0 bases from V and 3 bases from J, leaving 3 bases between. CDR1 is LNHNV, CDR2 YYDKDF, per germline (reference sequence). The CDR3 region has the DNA TGTGCCACCAGCAGAGACTTCTACGAGCAGTACTTC. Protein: CATSRDFYEQYF.

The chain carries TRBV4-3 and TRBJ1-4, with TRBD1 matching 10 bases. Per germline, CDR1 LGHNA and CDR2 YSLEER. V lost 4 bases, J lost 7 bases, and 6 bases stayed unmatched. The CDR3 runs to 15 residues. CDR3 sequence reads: CASSPGQGYGEKLFF. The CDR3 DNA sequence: TGCGCCAGCAGCCCGGGACAGGGGTATGGTGAAAAACTGTTTTTT.

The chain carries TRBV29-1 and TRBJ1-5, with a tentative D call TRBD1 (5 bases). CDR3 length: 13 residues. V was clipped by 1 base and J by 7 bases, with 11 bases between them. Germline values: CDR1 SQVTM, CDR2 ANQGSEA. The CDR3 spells CSVEAGRGQPQHF. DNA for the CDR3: TGCAGCGTTGAAGCGGGGCGCGGGCAGCCCCAGCATTTT.

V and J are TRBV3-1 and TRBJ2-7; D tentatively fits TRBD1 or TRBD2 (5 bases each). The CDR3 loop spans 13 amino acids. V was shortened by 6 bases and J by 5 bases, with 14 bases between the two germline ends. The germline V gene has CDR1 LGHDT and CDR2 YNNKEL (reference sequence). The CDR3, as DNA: TGTGCCAGCAGAAACCCCGGGACCCACGAGCAGTACTTC. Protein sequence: CASRNPGTHEQYF.

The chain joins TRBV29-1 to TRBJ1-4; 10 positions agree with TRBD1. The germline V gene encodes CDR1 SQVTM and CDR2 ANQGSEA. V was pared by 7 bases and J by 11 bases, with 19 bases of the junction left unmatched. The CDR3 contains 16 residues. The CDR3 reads CSAKLSVTGGSGKLFF. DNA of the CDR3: TGCAGCGCCAAACTTTCCGTGACAGGGGGCAGCGGGAAACTGTTTTTT.

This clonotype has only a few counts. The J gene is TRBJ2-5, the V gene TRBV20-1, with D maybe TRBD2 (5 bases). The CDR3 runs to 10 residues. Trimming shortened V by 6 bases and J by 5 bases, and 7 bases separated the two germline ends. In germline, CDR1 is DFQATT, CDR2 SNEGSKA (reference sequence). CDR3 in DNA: TGCAGTGCCCAGCGGGAGACCCAGTACTTC. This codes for CSAQRETQYF.

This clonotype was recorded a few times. CDR3 sequence reads: CASSEALGEYYGYTF. For the CDR3, the DNA is TGTGCCAGCAGTGAAGCCCTCGGAGAGTACTATGGCTACACCTTC. The chain joins TRBV6-4 to TRBJ1-2; no clear D. Trimming stripped 3 bases from V and 3 bases from J, with 14 bases between. The CDR3 runs 15 residues. Looked up from germline, CDR1 is MRHNA and CDR2 is SNTAGT.

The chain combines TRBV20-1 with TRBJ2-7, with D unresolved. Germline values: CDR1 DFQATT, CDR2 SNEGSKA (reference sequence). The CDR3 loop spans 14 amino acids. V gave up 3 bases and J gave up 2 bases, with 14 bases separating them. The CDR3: CSARSPRQTYEQYF. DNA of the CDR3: TGCAGTGCTAGGTCCCCTAGGCAGACCTACGAGCAGTACTTC.

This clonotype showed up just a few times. CDR3: CASSREGGHRYAYF. CDR3 sequence (DNA): TGTGCCAGCAGCCGCGAAGGGGGGCACAGATACGCGTATTTT. V is TRBV7-2 and J is TRBJ2-3; D tentatively fits TRBD1 or TRBD2 (6 bases each). There are 14 residues in the CDR3. The germline V and J ends were trimmed by 5 bases and 14 bases, with 23 bases remaining between them. CDR1 and CDR2 from the germline V gene are SGHTA and FQGNSA.

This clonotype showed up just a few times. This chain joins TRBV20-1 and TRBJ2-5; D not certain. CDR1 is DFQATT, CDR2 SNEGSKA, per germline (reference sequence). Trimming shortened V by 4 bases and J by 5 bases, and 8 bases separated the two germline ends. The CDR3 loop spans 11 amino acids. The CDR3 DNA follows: TGCAGTGCTATCGGTCGGGAGACCCAGTACTTC. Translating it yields CSAIGRETQYF.

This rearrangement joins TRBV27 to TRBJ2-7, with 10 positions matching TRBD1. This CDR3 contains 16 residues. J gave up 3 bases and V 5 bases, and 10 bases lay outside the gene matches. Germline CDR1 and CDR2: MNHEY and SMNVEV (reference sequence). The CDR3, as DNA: TGTGCCAGCAGTGGAGCACCGGGACAGGGGATCTACGAGCAGTACTTC. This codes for CASSGAPGQGIYEQYF.